One sample yielded the 22 T cell receptor beta chains listed below, sequenced in a study of blood T cell repertoires in COVID-19. TCRdb keeps only in-frame clones here, not all; method: immunoSEQ multiplex PCR. This sample has 75,000 to 90,000 clones; roughly 88% occur once, and the top ten carry 11%. The sample consisted of peripheral blood. Every receptor here comes from a man at least 80 years old with acute or convalescent COVID-19.

The rearrangement links TRBV18 to TRBJ1-1; 8 nucleotides agree with TRBD1. The V and J ends lost 4 bases and 5 bases, in that order; junction bases with no gene match: 6. Germline V lookup: CDR1 KGHSH, CDR2 LQKENI. The CDR3 runs to 14 residues. The CDR3 bases are TGTGCCAGCTCACGCGGACAGGGTGGAACTGAAGCTTTCTTT. The encoded protein is CASSRGQGGTEAFF. The entire variable domain, with the rest obtained from reference TRBV18 and TRBJ1-1, is as follows: NAGVMQNPRHLVRRRGQEARLRCSPMKGHSHVYWYRQLPEEGLKFMVYLQKENIIDESGMPKERFSAEFPKEGPSILRIQQVVRGDSAAYFCASSRGQGGTEAFFGQGTRLTVV.

This clone was seen just once. V gene TRBV2 combines with J gene TRBJ2-2; no firm D call. The CDR3 runs 14 residues. Germline V gene lookup returns CDR1 SNHLY and CDR2 FYNNEI. V was cut by 6 bases and J by 5 bases, with 13 bases left in between. CDR3 sequence (DNA): TGTGCCAGCAGCCCACCCCCTACGACCGGGGAGCTGTTTTTT. Its translation: CASSPPPTTGELFF. The full variable domain, rest sourced from reference TRBV2 and TRBJ2-2, is EPEVTQTPSHQVTQMGQEVILRCVPISNHLYFYWYRQILGQKVEFLVSFYNNEISEKSEIFDDQFSVERPDGSNFTLKIRSTKLEDSAMYFCASSPPPTTGELFFGEGSRLTVL.

J is TRBJ2-7 and V is TRBV6-5; 8 nucleotides line up with TRBD1. CDR1 and CDR2 from the germline V gene are MNHEY and SVGAGI. V lost 5 bases, J lost 2 bases, and 8 bases stayed unmatched. This CDR3 spans 15 amino acids. The CDR3 loop reads CASSLDRGSPYEQYF. The CDR3 DNA is TGTGCCAGCAGTCTTGACAGGGGTTCTCCCTACGAGCAGTACTTC.

The CDR3 DNA sequence: TGCGCCAGCAGCTCGACCGGGACAGGGGGTCGTACCCTACAGTACTTC. This gives the protein CASSSTGTGGRTLQYF. This chain uses TRBV5-1 with TRBJ2-7, with 11 nucleotides matching TRBD1. The junction had 15 bases not matched to a gene; V was cut back by 3 bases and J by 10 bases. Germline values: CDR1 SGHRS, CDR2 YFSETQ. The CDR3 totals 16 residues.

The rearrangement joins TRBV7-2 to TRBJ2-7; D not resolved. The germline V and J ends were trimmed by 4 bases and 5 bases, with 18 bases remaining between them. Looked up from germline, CDR1 is SGHTA and CDR2 is FQGNSA. This CDR3 has 15 residues. The CDR3 DNA sequence: TGTGCCAGCAGCTCTAGACGACTGGGTCGAGACGAGCAGTACTTC. Protein: CASSSRRLGRDEQYF. Full variable domain (missing parts from reference TRBV7-2 and TRBJ2-7): GAGVSQSPSNKVTEKGKDVELRCDPISGHTALYWYRQSLGQGLEFLIYFQGNSAPDKSGLPSDRFSAERTGGSVSTLTIQRTQQEDSAVYLCASSSRRLGRDEQYFGPGTRLTVT.

The chain uses TRBV30 and TRBJ2-5; tentative D call: TRBD1 (5 bases). V was trimmed by 2 bases and J by 0 bases, leaving 7 bases between them. This CDR3 contains 13 residues. Germline assignment: CDR1 GTSNPN and CDR2 SVGIG (reference sequence). CDR3 in amino acids: CAWSLGHQETQYF. In DNA, the CDR3 is TGTGCCTGGAGTCTGGGGCACCAAGAGACCCAGTACTTC.

The rearrangement links TRBV10-3 to TRBJ2-4; 12 positions agree with TRBD1. CDR3 length equals 17 residues. Germline V gene lookup returns CDR1 ENHRY and CDR2 SYGVKD. J was trimmed by 0 bases and V by 6 bases; bases with no gene match: 6. The CDR3 loop is CAISAGTGGGAKNIQYF. In DNA, the CDR3 is TGTGCCATCAGCGCCGGGACAGGGGGCGGAGCCAAAAACATTCAGTACTTC.

This clone occurred a few times. The chain combines TRBV7-8 with TRBJ1-4; no definite D call. The CDR3 is 12 amino acids. The V end lost 1 base, the J end lost 7 bases, and 4 bases lay between the germline ends. Germline V lookup: CDR1 SGHVS, CDR2 FQNEAQ. In DNA, the CDR3 is TGTGCCAGCAGCTTAGTGCGTGAAAAACTGTTTTTT. It translates to CASSLVREKLFF.

This rearrangement joins TRBV18 to TRBJ2-7; D unclear. The length of the CDR3 is 12 residues. The V end was cut by 3 bases, the J end by 1 base, with 4 bases between. Per the germline V gene, CDR1 is KGHSH and CDR2 is LQKENI. The DNA of the CDR3 is TGTGCCAGCTCACCTGCGTCCTACGAGCAGTACTTC. This gives the protein CASSPASYEQYF.

CDR3 sequence: CASSIFGRDSNQPQHF. DNA for the CDR3: TGTGCCAGTAGTATATTTGGCAGGGATAGCAATCAGCCCCAGCATTTT. The rearrangement links TRBV19 to TRBJ1-5, with D maybe TRBD1 (5 bases). The V and J ends lost 2 bases and 0 bases respectively, with 11 bases between them. The CDR3 is made up of 16 amino acids. Germline V lookup: CDR1 LNHDA, CDR2 SQIVND (reference sequence).

This chain connects TRBV6-1 to TRBJ2-5; 8 nucleotides line up with TRBD2. Germline trimming cut 2 bases from V and 5 bases from J; bases unmatched to any gene: 4. Germline V gives CDR1 MNHNS, CDR2 SASEGT. The CDR3 spans 14 residues. The CDR3 is CASSESRGGETQYF. The CDR3 bases are TGTGCCAGCAGTGAATCACGGGGGGGTGAGACCCAGTACTTC.

The chain uses TRBV6-4 and TRBJ1-2; D is perhaps TRBD1 (6 bases). The V end lost 3 bases, the J end lost 7 bases, and 12 bases lay between the germline ends. Germline values: CDR1 MRHNA, CDR2 SNTAGT. This CDR3 has 13 residues. The CDR3 DNA follows: TGTGCCAGCAGTGAGAATTCAGGGGTTGGCTACACCTTC. This encodes CASSENSGVGYTF.

The CDR3: CASSWGQGVSYEQYF. For the CDR3, the DNA is TGTGCCAGCAGTTGGGGACAGGGGGTCTCCTACGAGCAGTACTTC. This chain connects TRBV6-6 to TRBJ2-7, with TRBD1 matching over 11 bases. Germline trimming cut 4 bases from V and 0 bases from J; bases unmatched to any gene: 2. Germline assignment: CDR1 MNHNY and CDR2 SVGAGI (reference sequence). This CDR3 has 15 residues.

The chain links TRBV28 to TRBJ1-6; D remains ambiguous. Trimming cost V 6 bases and J 5 bases, with 14 bases left between them. CDR1 and CDR2 from the germline V gene are MDHEN and SYDVKM. CDR3 length equals 15 residues. The CDR3 sequence: CASSPGGRNNSPLHF. The CDR3 DNA reads as TGTGCCAGCAGCCCCGGCGGGCGCAATAATTCACCCCTCCACTTT.

The V call is TRBV6-5, the J call TRBJ1-2; D uncertain. Trimming cost V 7 bases and J 4 bases, with 16 bases left between them. From germline, CDR1 is MNHEY and CDR2 SVGAGI. CDR3 size: 14 residues. As DNA, the CDR3 is TGTGCCAGCACCCAGCCCGGGGTCGGCTATGGCTACACCTTC. Protein: CASTQPGVGYGYTF.

The chain uses TRBV3-1 (or the pseudogene TRBV3-2) and TRBJ1-2; TRBD1 aligns across 7 bases. There are 15 residues in the CDR3. With V trimmed by 4 bases and J by 4 bases, 9 bases remained unmatched. CDR1 and CDR2 (germline): LGHDT, YNNKEL (reference sequence). CDR3 sequence reads: CASSPPGQTAYGYTF. The CDR3 DNA follows: TGTGCCAGCAGCCCCCCGGGACAGACGGCCTATGGCTACACCTTC.

The chain is built from TRBV5-1 and TRBJ2-7; D perhaps matches TRBD2 (5 bases). The germline CDR1 and CDR2 sequences are SGHRS and YFSETQ. The V and J ends lost 0 bases and 0 bases respectively, with 10 bases between them. The CDR3 has 15 amino acids. The CDR3 nucleotides are TGCGCCAGCAGCTTGGGTCCGGGAAGCTCCTACGAGCAGTACTTC. The encoded protein is CASSLGPGSSYEQYF.

The chain carries TRBV28 and TRBJ1-5, with a weak D call TRBD1 (6 bases). The CDR3 contains 15 residues. V dropped 6 bases and J dropped 1 base, with 13 bases sitting between them. Germline CDR1 and CDR2: MDHEN and SYDVKM. In DNA, the CDR3 is TGTGCCAGCAGCACTCCGACAGGCAGCAATCAGCCCCAGCATTTT. Its translation: CASSTPTGSNQPQHF.

The rearrangement uses TRBV10-1 and TRBJ1-3; D may be TRBD1 (5 bases). Trimming took 8 bases from V and 0 from J, leaving 14 bases between them. The CDR3 is 15 amino acids. The germline V gene has CDR1 WNHNN and CDR2 SYGVQD (reference sequence). The CDR3 protein is CASHEDTHSGNTIYF. CDR3 DNA sequence: TGCGCCAGCCACGAGGACACCCACTCTGGAAACACCATATATTTT.

This clone is a singleton in its sample. The chain uses TRBV5-4 and TRBJ2-7; TRBD2 might be the D (5 bases). Looked up from germline, CDR1 is SGHNT and CDR2 is YYREEE (reference sequence). Trimming removed 1 base at V and 0 bases at J, with 8 bases between. The CDR3 is 14 residues long. DNA of the CDR3: TGTGCCAGCAGCTTGTCGGGGAGCTCCTACGAGCAGTACTTC. It yields the protein CASSLSGSSYEQYF. The full variable domain, its missing parts supplied by reference TRBV5-4 and TRBJ2-7, is ETGVTQSPTHLIKTRGQQVTLRCSSQSGHNTVSWYQQALGQGPQFIFQYYREEENGRGNFPPRFSGLQFPNYSSELNVNALELDDSALYLCASSLSGSSYEQYFGPGTRLTVT.

This chain connects TRBV19 to TRBJ2-1; 8 bases line up with TRBD2. Losses at the gene ends were 9 bases for V and 4 bases for J; bases not matched to a gene: 11. CDR1 is LNHDA and CDR2 is SQIVND in the germline V gene (reference sequence). The CDR3 consists of 15 residues. CDR3 region: CARPMSGGYYNEQFF. CDR3 sequence (DNA): TGTGCCAGGCCTATGAGCGGGGGCTATTACAATGAGCAGTTCTTC.

The J gene is TRBJ1-5, the V gene TRBV12-3 or TRBV12-4, with D perhaps matching TRBD1 (6 bases). Between the trimmed V and J ends, which lost 2 bases and 14 bases, there was a span of 16 bases. The CDR3 consists of 13 residues. The DNA of the CDR3 is TGTGCCAGCAGTTTAAGAGGGACACCAATGGAGCATTTT. Translation gives CASSLRGTPMEHF.